Shown below are 5 T cell receptor beta chains from a single sample sequenced in a study of cytomegalovirus exposure and HLA in healthy donors. This PCR relied on a set of 60 Vbeta primers and 13 Jbeta primers. The data were produced by immunoSEQ multiplex PCR, yet TCRdb's version contains in-frame clones alone and is incomplete. The table includes more than 150,000 clones, around 76% detected once. The sequenced sample consisted of PBMCs. These receptor sequences come from a man aged 40-49 years in good health and CMV-seronegative.

This chain links TRBV2 with TRBJ2-7, with TRBD1 matching 11 bases. CDR1 is SNHLY, CDR2 FYNNEI, per germline. Trimming took 6 bases from V and 5 from J; bases not matched to a gene: 9. The CDR3 is 15 amino acids. Here the CDR3 reads CASSAIRTGGHEQYF. CDR3 nucleotide sequence: TGTGCCAGCAGCGCCATTCGGACAGGGGGCCACGAGCAGTACTTC.

A few counts support this clone. This chain joins TRBV5-4 and TRBJ2-7; 8 positions match TRBD1. Trimming cost V 4 bases and J 3 bases; bases outside gene matches: 6. This CDR3 spans 14 amino acids. Germline loops: CDR1 SGHNT, CDR2 YYREEE (reference sequence). The CDR3 region is CASSSPTGGYEQYF. The CDR3 bases are TGTGCCAGCAGCAGTCCAACAGGGGGCTACGAGCAGTACTTC. Full variable domain (remainder filled in from reference TRBV5-4 and TRBJ2-7): ETGVTQSPTHLIKTRGQQVTLRCSSQSGHNTVSWYQQALGQGPQFIFQYYREEENGRGNFPPRFSGLQFPNYSSELNVNALELDDSALYLCASSSPTGGYEQYFGPGTRLTVT.

This chain links TRBV7-8 with TRBJ2-1; TRBD2 agrees at 9 bases. J gave up 8 bases and V 2 bases, and 10 bases lay outside the gene matches. This CDR3 comprises 16 residues. CDR1 SGHVS and CDR2 FQNEAQ come from the germline V gene. CDR3 residues: CASSLPWVAGADEQFF. CDR3 coding DNA: TGTGCCAGCAGCTTACCTTGGGTAGCGGGAGCCGATGAGCAGTTCTTC.

About this clone itself: A read error may account for a junction end that differs from germline. The chain combines TRBV11-2 with TRBJ2-4; no clear D. There are 14 residues in the CDR3. Germline CDR1 reads SGHAT; CDR2 reads FQNNGV. DNA for the CDR3: TGTGCCAGCAGCTTTGAACTTTATGGAAACAGTCAGTACTTC. This gives the protein CASSFELYGNSQYF.

This sequence joins TRBV9 and TRBJ1-6, with 8 nucleotides matching TRBD1. The junction had 11 bases not matched to a gene; V was cut back by 4 bases and J by 8 bases. Germline CDR1 and CDR2: SGDLS and YYNGEE. The CDR3 extends over 16 amino acids. The CDR3 nucleotides read TGTGCCAGCAGCTCAGGGCTGGGACAGGTGGATTCACCCCTCCACTTT. This codes for CASSSGLGQVDSPLHF.